This T cell receptor beta chain was captured by sequencing in a study of cytomegalovirus exposure and HLA in healthy donors. This CDR3 has 14 residues. Germline values: CDR1 SGHTA, CDR2 FQGNSA. It was with 60 Vbeta and 13 Jbeta primers that the PCR ran. Original handling: Later analysis identified around 85 million unique TCR beta chains, about 12 million shared. The repertoire was sequenced with immunoSEQ multiplex PCR; TCRdb's copy has only in-frame clones and lacks some. V, J and clone size reflect that table, while D and trimming were determined from the DNA. The sample includes under 250,000 clones, around 77% of them seen just once. As concerns this clone: Antigen specificity is unknown.

Study-level findings and limits: Indistinguishable V segments such as TRBV6-2 and TRBV6-3 were excluded. A later analysis linked a missense variant in DCLRE1C to the trimming of TCR beta V and J genes. Sequencing likely generated an artifact that appeared as a cluster of highly shared sequence variants.

J is TRBJ2-5 and V is TRBV7-2; D might be TRBD2 (5 bases). The J call may not be correct, given that the DNA end is closer to TRBJ2-7. The TCR originated in a woman aged 25-40 years in good health and CMV-seronegative. The sequenced sample consisted of PBMCs. The CDR3 DNA follows: TGTGCCAGCAGCTTAGAGAGCGGAGCCTACGAGCAGTACTTC. It is translated as CASSLESGAYEQYF.